This T cell receptor beta chain was identified during a study of blood T cell repertoires in COVID-19 (dated by TCRdb to 2018 to 2020). About the investigation overall: Samples from collaborators originated in the United States, Italy and Spain and spanned both the acute and convalescent phases of COVID-19. The prospective study material was composed of cDNA or gDNA derived from T cells, B-cell-depleted T cells, or PBMCs. Subjects who had been exposed to COVID-19, were actively infected with it, or had recovered from it provided the deeply sampled blood TCRbeta repertoires that made up the dataset. A freely available public database, intended as a resource for researchers studying the immune response to SARS-CoV-2, is where the repertoires were released. The samples were drawn from the first 160 participants of the ongoing ImmuneRACE study and from 950 to 1,500 subjects provided by 6 global collaborators. Nearly every sample came with metadata listing a de-identified subject ID, COVID-19 status, age in years and sex. Where available, HLA class I and class II types were taken from metadata supplied by the sample provider and were not determined by assay-based typing. General findings and caveats noted by the study authors: The amount of clinical and demographic metadata varied by source and participant and was provided uncurated.

TCRbeta CDR3 regions were amplified from genomic DNA using the immunoSEQ Assay, a bias-controlled multiplex PCR. From the authors' description of their analysis: The number of nucleated cells in each sample was estimated from the amplification of reference gene primers within the assay. To quantify the absolute abundance of each unique TCRbeta CDR3 rearrangement, sequence reads were collapsed and filtered. For each sample, productive Simpson clonality was calculated as the square root of Simpson's diversity index across productive rearrangements. TCRdb retrieved this table from immuneACCESS and kept in-frame rearrangements only. Not all clones are present; in checked studies, unresolved V genes account for under half, and no reason is known for the remainder. V, J and clone size are taken as reported in that table, and D and trimming were inferred from the DNA itself. This sample is represented by 140,000 to 150,000 clones; about 84% of them were singletons. The ten largest clones capture 10% to 15% of the sample.

Each collaborating institution followed its own protocols to collect whole blood in K2EDTA tubes. For TCRbeta analysis, collaborators shipped samples as frozen whole blood, isolated PBMCs, or DNA extracted from either of those sample types. The germline V gene encodes CDR1 MDHEN and CDR2 SYDVKM. Clipping removes 5 bases from V and 8 bases from J, with 10 as the unmatched junction base count. The CDR3 has 14 amino acids, counting the end cysteine and phenylalanine. The kept DNA is CDR3 alone, 42 bases in frame from the first base. Regarding this clone: The antigen this receptor binds is unknown. No much larger clonotype is one base removed from it; base qualities were not supplied.

The sequence links TRBV28 to TRBJ1-2; 8 bases in the middle match TRBD1. The sequenced material came from peripheral blood. This receptor was identified in a man between 60 and 70 years old with active or convalescent COVID-19. CDR3 reads: CASSPFRGLGGYTF. The nucleotide sequence is given as TGTGCCAGCAGTCCATTCAGGGGGCTGGGGGGCTACACCTTC.